This TCR beta chain derives from a study of blood T cell repertoires in COVID-19. Using immunoSEQ multiplex PCR, the repertoire was profiled, and TCRdb retains in-frame clones only, with some absent. The table lists some 230,000 clones, about 80% of them singletons. This clone occurred once. Germline V gene sequence: CDR1 MNHEY, CDR2 SVGAGI. The CDR3 runs to 13 residues. Deletions cut 5 bases from V and 1 base from J, with 8 bases between. Sequencing was done on a sample of peripheral blood. The genes are TRBV6-5 and TRBJ2-5, with D tentatively TRBD1 (6 bases). This receptor was identified in a woman aged 25 to 45 who had recovered from COVID-19. The CDR3 sequence: CASSTGPQETQYF. The CDR3 DNA reads TGTGCCAGCAGTACAGGGCCCCAAGAGACCCAGTACTTC.